The next 2 T cell receptor beta chains were all read from a single sample in a study of T-cell memory formation after mild COVID-19. TCRdb fed the 5' RACE reads into MiXCR, producing one record per CDR3 protein. The data contain 350,000 to 500,000 distinct CDR3 sequences, approximately 19% of them seen just once; the ten biggest clones take up approximately 21%. The sequencing input was PBMCs or a T cell subset sorted from them (not recorded which). These receptors were obtained from a man aged 18-30 years who had mild COVID-19 (a few samples of this study predate the infection). Cell type and time point are not known.

This clonotype was seen a handful of times. This chain uses TRBV27 with TRBJ2-5; maybe TRBD2 (6 bases). The germline CDR1 and CDR2 sequences are MNHEY and SMNVEV (reference sequence). V shed 5 bases and J shed 4 bases, with 23 bases lying between them. The length of the CDR3 is 17 residues. The CDR3 sequence: CASSPLLVGGEVETQYF. DNA for the CDR3: TGTGCCAGCAGTCCGCTACTAGTGGGGGGAGAGGTAGAGACCCAGTACTTC.

This clonotype has at least ten counts. The chain combines TRBV12-3 or TRBV12-4 with TRBJ1-2, with a tentative D call TRBD1 (6 bases). This CDR3 has 14 residues. V lost 2 bases and J lost 6, with 13 bases in between. CDR3: CASSLWRGADGYTF. The CDR3 DNA is TGTGCCAGCAGTTTATGGAGGGGGGCTGATGGCTACACCTTC.